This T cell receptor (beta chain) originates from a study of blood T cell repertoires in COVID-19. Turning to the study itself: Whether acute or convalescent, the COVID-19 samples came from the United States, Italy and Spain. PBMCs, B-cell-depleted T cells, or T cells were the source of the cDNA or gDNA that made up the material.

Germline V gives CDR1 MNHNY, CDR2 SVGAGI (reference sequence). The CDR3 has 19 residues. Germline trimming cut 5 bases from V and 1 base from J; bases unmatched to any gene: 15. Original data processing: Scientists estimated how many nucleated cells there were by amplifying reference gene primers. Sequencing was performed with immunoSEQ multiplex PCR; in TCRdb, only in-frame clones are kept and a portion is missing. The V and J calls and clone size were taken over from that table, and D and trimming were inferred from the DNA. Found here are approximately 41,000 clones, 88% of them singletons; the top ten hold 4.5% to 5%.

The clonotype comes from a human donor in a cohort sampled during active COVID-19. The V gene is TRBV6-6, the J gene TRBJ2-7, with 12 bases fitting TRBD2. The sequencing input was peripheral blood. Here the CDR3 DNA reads TGTGCCAGCAGTCCCCCCATAGGGACTAGCGGGCCTAATTCCTACGAGCAGTACTTC. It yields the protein CASSPPIGTSGPNSYEQYF.